This T cell receptor (beta chain) is from a study of CD8+ T cells in alopecia areata. Findings and limits, study-wide: Lesional scalp displayed greater clonality than normal scalp, most notably in alopecia totalis/universalis.

Reverse transcribed after extraction, RNA yielded cDNA as the sequencing template. Sequenced by immunoSEQ multiplex PCR; TCRdb stores in-frame clones only, minus some. The table includes 95,000 to 120,000 clones, 50% to 70% detected once. Comments on this clone: The target antigen is unknown.

Sequenced material: NKG2D-low CD8+ T cells sorted from blood. This sequence was found in a human donor with alopecia areata.

The CDR3 DNA is TGTGCCAGCAGCTCCCTCTACGAGCAGTACTTC. Amino acid sequence: CASSSLYEQYF. J is TRBJ2-7 and V is TRBV11-2; D ambiguous. Germline lookup yields CDR1 SGHAT and CDR2 FQNNGV. CDR3 length equals 11 residues. V gave up 4 bases and J gave up 3 bases, with 4 bases separating them. The whole variable domain, filled in from reference TRBV11-2 and TRBJ2-7, reads EAGVAQSPRYKIIEKRQSVAFWCNPISGHATLYWYQQILGQGPKLLIQFQNNGVVDDSQLPKDRFSAERLKGVDSTLKIQPAKLEDSAVYLCASSSLYEQYFGPGTRLTVT.